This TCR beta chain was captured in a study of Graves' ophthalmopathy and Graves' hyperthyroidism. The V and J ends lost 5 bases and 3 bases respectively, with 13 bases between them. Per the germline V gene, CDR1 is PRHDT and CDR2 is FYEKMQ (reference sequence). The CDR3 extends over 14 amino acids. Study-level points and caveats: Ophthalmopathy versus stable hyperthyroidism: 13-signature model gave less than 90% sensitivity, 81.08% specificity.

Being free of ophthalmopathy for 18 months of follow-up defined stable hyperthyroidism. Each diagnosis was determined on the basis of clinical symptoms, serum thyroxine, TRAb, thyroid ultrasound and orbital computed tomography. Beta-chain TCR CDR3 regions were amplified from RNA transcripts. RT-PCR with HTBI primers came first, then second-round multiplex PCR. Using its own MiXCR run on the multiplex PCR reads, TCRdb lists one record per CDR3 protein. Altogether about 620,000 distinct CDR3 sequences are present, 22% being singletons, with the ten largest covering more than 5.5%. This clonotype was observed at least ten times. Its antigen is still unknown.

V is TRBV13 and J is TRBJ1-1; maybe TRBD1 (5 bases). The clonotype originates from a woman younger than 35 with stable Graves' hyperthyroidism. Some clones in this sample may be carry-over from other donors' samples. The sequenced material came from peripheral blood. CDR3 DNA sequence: TGTGCCAGCAGCCTATCAGGGCTCGACACTGAAGCTTTCTTT. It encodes CASSLSGLDTEAFF.